These 25 T cell receptor beta chains were all obtained from the same sample, sequenced in a study of OX40 agonist ivuxolimab in advanced cancers. Using immunoSEQ multiplex PCR, the repertoire was profiled, and TCRdb retains in-frame clones only, with some absent. The sample lists approximately 120,000 clones, 80% to 95% occurring once. Here the sequenced sample was CD4+ or CD8+ T cells sorted from blood, taken in a trial of the OX40 agonist ivuxolimab. These receptors were collected from an adult with an advanced solid tumor such as melanoma, head and neck, liver or kidney cancer.

The rearrangement uses TRBV11-2 and TRBJ2-1; D perhaps matches TRBD2 (6 bases). The CDR3 spans 15 residues. Germline values: CDR1 SGHAT, CDR2 FQNNGV. Trimming removed 1 base at V and 5 bases at J, with 12 bases between. CDR3 amino acids: CASSLGPSVNNEQFF. Here the CDR3 DNA reads TGTGCCAGCAGCTTAGGGCCTAGCGTCAACAATGAGCAGTTCTTC. Full variable domain (missing parts from reference TRBV11-2 and TRBJ2-1): EAGVAQSPRYKIIEKRQSVAFWCNPISGHATLYWYQQILGQGPKLLIQFQNNGVVDDSQLPKDRFSAERLKGVDSTLKIQPAKLEDSAVYLCASSLGPSVNNEQFFGPGTRLTVL.

This chain connects TRBV9 to TRBJ1-3, with D possibly TRBD1 on 5 matching bases. Germline CDR1 and CDR2: SGDLS and YYNGEE. Trimming cost V 4 bases and J 7 bases, with 9 bases left between them. This CDR3 region has 12 residues. This CDR3 is CASSPQGNTIYF. The CDR3 DNA is TGTGCCAGCAGCCCCCAGGGTAACACCATATATTTT.

The chain links TRBV6-6 to TRBJ1-5, with TRBD1 matching over 8 bases. Germline V lookup: CDR1 MNHNY, CDR2 SVGAGI (reference sequence). The ends lost 6 bases at V and 6 bases at J; junction bases unmatched: 10. The CDR3 has 15 amino acids. The CDR3 loop reads CASSRLRTGTQPQHF. The CDR3 nucleotides read TGTGCCAGCAGCAGACTTCGGACAGGGACTCAGCCCCAGCATTTT.

A few counts support this clone. This chain connects TRBV7-2 to TRBJ1-1, with D uncertain. Germline V CDR1 and CDR2: SGHTA, FQGNSA. This CDR3 comprises 13 residues. Trimming cost V 2 bases and J 5 bases, with 9 bases left between them. Here the CDR3 DNA reads TGTGCCAGCAGCTTAAAGTTGGAGACTGAAGCTTTCTTT. As protein: CASSLKLETEAFF.

This clone has just one count. V is TRBV29-1 and J is TRBJ1-4, with a possible D match to TRBD1 (5 bases). This CDR3 region has 13 residues. V lost 4 bases to trimming and J lost 3 bases, with 9 bases between them. Germline V CDR1 and CDR2: SQVTM, ANQGSEA. This chain's CDR3 is CSVARGANEKLFF. DNA of the CDR3: TGCAGCGTTGCCCGAGGGGCTAATGAAAAACTGTTTTTT.

This chain links TRBV7-2 with TRBJ2-7; 10 bases are a match to TRBD1. Trimming at V came to 1 base and at J to 3 bases, leaving 9 bases not matched to a gene. Germline V CDR1 and CDR2: SGHTA, FQGNSA. CDR3 length: 17 amino acids. For the CDR3, the DNA is TGTGCCAGCAGCTTAGTGTCTACGGGACAGGGGCACTACGAGCAGTACTTC. It specifies CASSLVSTGQGHYEQYF.

This chain connects TRBV5-1 to TRBJ2-2; 10 bases are a match to TRBD2. Trimming at V came to 0 bases and at J to 3 bases, leaving 5 bases not matched to a gene. The length of the CDR3 is 17 residues. CDR1 and CDR2 from the germline V gene are SGHRS and YFSETQ. The CDR3 reads CASSLGTSGKYTGELFF. CDR3 sequence (DNA): TGCGCCAGCAGCTTGGGCACTAGCGGGAAGTACACCGGGGAGCTGTTTTTT.

This clone turned up a few times. The genes are TRBV6-5 and TRBJ2-7; D is perhaps TRBD1 (5 bases). The CDR3 contains 11 residues. Looked up from germline, CDR1 is MNHEY and CDR2 is SVGAGI. V was clipped by 6 bases and J by 9 bases, with 12 bases between them. The CDR3, as DNA: TGTGCCAGCAGCCAACGACAGCTGCAGTACTTC. Encoded protein: CASSQRQLQYF.

This clone was observed once. The V and J genes are TRBV28 and TRBJ2-1, with TRBD2 matching 8 bases. CDR1 MDHEN and CDR2 SYDVKM come from the germline V gene. The CDR3 has 17 residues. J lost 3 bases, V lost 8 bases, and 15 bases had no gene match. CDR3 DNA sequence: TGTGCCAGCCTCTCCCCCACTAAGAGCGGGGGCTACAATGAGCAGTTCTTC. Translation gives CASLSPTKSGGYNEQFF.

The chain has TRBV7-2 and TRBJ2-7; D could derive from TRBD1 or TRBD2 (5 bases each). V was pared by 1 base and J by 1 base, with 14 bases between. The CDR3 length is 16 residues. The germline V gene encodes CDR1 SGHTA and CDR2 FQGNSA. CDR3 sequence: CASSLGSGSGSYEQYF. DNA for the CDR3: TGTGCCAGCAGCTTAGGGTCAGGGAGTGGTTCCTACGAGCAGTACTTC. The full variable domain, with the rest looked up from reference TRBV7-2 and TRBJ2-7, is GAGVSQSPSNKVTEKGKDVELRCDPISGHTALYWYRQSLGQGLEFLIYFQGNSAPDKSGLPSDRFSAERTGGSVSTLTIQRTQQEDSAVYLCASSLGSGSGSYEQYFGPGTRLTVT.

This clone was seen only once. The chain has TRBV5-1 and TRBJ2-5; 9 positions agree with TRBD2. CDR3 size: 15 residues. The J segment lost 1 base and the V segment lost 3 bases, leaving 4 bases of the junction unmatched. CDR1 and CDR2 from the germline V gene are SGHRS and YFSETQ. Written as DNA, the CDR3 is TGCGCCAGCAGCTCTAGCGGGAACCGCCAAGAGACCCAGTACTTC. Amino acids: CASSSSGNRQETQYF. Complete variable domain (other parts from reference TRBV5-1 and TRBJ2-5): KAGVTQTPRYLIKTRGQQVTLSCSPISGHRSVSWYQQTPGQGLQFLFEYFSETQRNKGNFPGRFSGRQFSNSRSEMNVSTLELGDSALYLCASSSSGNRQETQYFGPGTRLLVL.

The gene calls are TRBV7-3 and TRBJ2-5; no clear D. The assigned J gene may be wrong: the sequence end matches TRBJ2-7 better. The CDR3 spans 15 residues. Germline CDR1 reads SGHTA; CDR2 reads FQGTGA. The DNA for the CDR3 is TGTGCCAGCAGCTTAAATCCCCACTCTCTCGGCGAGCAGTACTTC. Encoded protein: CASSLNPHSLGEQYF.

V and J are TRBV7-2 and TRBJ2-1, with 9 bases fitting TRBD2. Trimming removed 5 bases from V and 15 bases from J; junction bases left unmatched: 14. The CDR3 has 14 residues. Germline CDR1 reads SGHTA; CDR2 reads FQGNSA. CDR3 sequence (DNA): TGTGCCAGCAGCCCCCGCATGGTAGCGGGAGATCGGTTCTTC. Translation gives CASSPRMVAGDRFF.

V and J are TRBV5-6 and TRBJ2-3; 7 bases match TRBD2. The trim removed 4 bases at V and 4 bases at J, leaving 9 bases unmatched. This CDR3 spans 15 amino acids. Germline V gene lookup returns CDR1 SGHDT and CDR2 YYEEEE. CDR3 loop: CASSPGTGRADTQYF. CDR3 sequence (DNA): TGTGCCAGCAGCCCGGGGACGGGGAGGGCAGATACGCAGTATTTT. Complete variable domain (other parts from reference TRBV5-6 and TRBJ2-3): DAGVTQSPTHLIKTRGQQVTLRCSPKSGHDTVSWYQQALGQGPQFIFQYYEEEERQRGNFPDRFSGHQFPNYSSELNVNALLLGDSALYLCASSPGTGRADTQYFGPGTRLTVL.

This chain connects TRBV5-1 to TRBJ1-1; perhaps TRBD1 as D (6 bases). The V end lost 0 bases, the J end lost 1 base, and 16 bases lay between the germline ends. The CDR3 runs to 17 residues. Germline V CDR1 and CDR2: SGHRS, YFSETQ. The CDR3 DNA reads as TGCGCCAGCAGCTTGGGAATGGGAAGGGGACAGAACACTGAAGCTTTCTTT. It yields the protein CASSLGMGRGQNTEAFF.

V is TRBV6-5 and J is TRBJ1-4, with 8 bases aligning to TRBD1. J was trimmed by 2 bases and V by 4 bases; bases with no gene match: 3. The germline V gene has CDR1 MNHEY and CDR2 SVGAGI. The CDR3 extends over 15 amino acids. The CDR3: CASSSSGGTNEKLFF. The CDR3 DNA follows: TGTGCCAGCAGTTCTTCAGGGGGCACTAATGAAAAACTGTTTTTT.

This chain joins TRBV4-3 and TRBJ2-5, with D possibly matching TRBD1 (6 bases). The DNA matches TRBJ2-7 better at its end, which makes the J call doubtful. The V gene's germline CDR1 is LGHNA and CDR2 YSLEER. This CDR3 is 16 amino acids long. CDR3 protein: CASSRDTGPGGYEQYF. CDR3 nucleotides: TGCGCCAGCAGCCGGGACACCGGGCCTGGGGGCTACGAGCAGTACTTC.

This clone was seen once. This sequence joins TRBV4-1 and TRBJ1-5, with no clear D. Trimming removed 4 bases from V and 3 bases from J, with 19 bases in between. Germline V gene sequence: CDR1 MGHRA, CDR2 YSYEKL. The CDR3 has 17 amino acids. The DNA of the CDR3 is TGCGCCAGCAGCCGCAAGATAGGTGATGGGTACAATCAGCCCCAGCATTTT. This codes for CASSRKIGDGYNQPQHF.

The chain is built from TRBV7-2 and TRBJ2-4, with TRBD2 matching 9 bases. The trim removed 2 bases at V and 6 bases at J, leaving 5 bases unmatched. CDR1 and CDR2 (germline): SGHTA, FQGNSA. The CDR3 consists of 15 residues. The CDR3 coding sequence is TGTGCCAGCAGCTTATTAGCGGGAGTAATAAACATTCAGTACTTC. It translates to CASSLLAGVINIQYF.

The rearrangement links TRBV7-3 to TRBJ2-3; D may be TRBD2 (5 bases). The germline gives CDR1 SGHTA, CDR2 FQGTGA. Trimming cost V 5 bases and J 0 bases, with 12 bases left between them. This CDR3 contains 15 residues. This CDR3 is CASSPRGGSTDTQYF. DNA of the CDR3: TGTGCCAGCAGCCCCCGAGGAGGAAGCACAGATACGCAGTATTTT.

This rearrangement joins TRBV16 to TRBJ1-2; a possible D gene is TRBD1 (5 bases). CDR1 and CDR2 (germline): KGHSY, FQNENV. The CDR3 covers 13 residues. Trimming pared 0 bases from V and 6 bases from J, leaving 8 bases between. CDR3 residues: CASSQSEGNGYTF. The DNA of the CDR3 is TGTGCCAGCAGCCAATCAGAGGGGAATGGCTACACCTTC.

V usage is TRBV15 and J usage is TRBJ2-3; possibly TRBD1 or TRBD2 for D (6 bases each). V was trimmed by 3 bases and J by 6 bases, leaving 10 bases between them. The CDR3 covers 13 residues. Germline CDR1 reads LNHNV; CDR2 reads YYDKDF (reference sequence). The CDR3 sequence is CATSREGVDTQYF. The CDR3 coding sequence is TGTGCCACCAGCAGGGAGGGGGTGGATACGCAGTATTTT.

The CDR3: CASGGQDSYEQYF. In DNA form, the CDR3 reads TGTGCCAGCGGTGGACAGGACTCCTACGAGCAGTACTTC. The V gene is TRBV6-5, the J gene TRBJ2-7, with 7 bases fitting TRBD1. The germline gives CDR1 MNHEY, CDR2 SVGAGI. The CDR3 spans 13 residues. After removal of 8 bases from V and 0 bases from J, the junction contained 4 bases not matched to a gene.

The CDR3 here is CASRRRWRGQFAFF. DNA of the CDR3: TGTGCCAGTAGACGAAGGTGGAGGGGGCAATTTGCTTTCTTT. This chain links TRBV19 with TRBJ1-1; 7 bases align to TRBD1. This CDR3 is 14 amino acids long. Looked up from germline, CDR1 is LNHDA and CDR2 is SQIVND (reference sequence). With V trimmed by 6 bases and J by 11 bases, 15 bases remained unmatched.

This rearrangement joins TRBV10-3 to TRBJ2-5; 8 bases are a match to TRBD2. Looked up from germline, CDR1 is ENHRY and CDR2 is SYGVKD. The CDR3 spans 13 residues. Trimming at V came to 4 bases and at J to 7 bases, leaving 5 bases not matched to a gene. As DNA, the CDR3 is TGTGCCATCAGTGTTGAAGCGGGAGCGACCCAGTACTTC. Its protein product is CAISVEAGATQYF.